This is a list of T cell receptor beta chains from one sample in a study of blood T cells in healthy people across ages. Each CDR3 protein is one row after TCRdb ran MiXCR on the 5' RACE reads. The data hold some 780,000 distinct CDR3 sequences, with about 56% observed a single time. Specimen: blood. The receptor source for this set is a man in his forties in good health. Each CDR3 is given with its conserved first and last residue. Fields, in order: V gene, J gene, clone size, D gene, CDR3 protein, CDR3 DNA. A D gene is named only where the DNA matches it firmly. Clone size, where shown, is once, few, many, or a class for clones that have expanded.

V: TRBV6-1; J: TRBJ2-3; size: few; D: .; CDR3: CASRGDGKVDTQYF; DNA: TGTGCCAGCAGGGGGGACGGAAAGGTAGATACGCAGTATTTT
V: TRBV7-7; J: TRBJ2-3; size: .; D: .; CDR3: CASSPTGRTDTQYF; DNA: TGTGCTAGCAGCCCCACGGGTCGCACAGATACGCAGTATTTT
V: TRBV9; J: TRBJ2-7; size: .; D: .; CDR3: CASGVGRDEQYF; DNA: TGTGCCAGCGGCGTAGGAAGGGACGAGCAGTACTTC
V: TRBV5-1; J: TRBJ2-3; size: .; D: TRBD2; CDR3: CASSLVVAGADTQYF; DNA: TGCGCCAGCAGCTTGGTGGTAGCGGGAGCAGATACGCAGTATTTT
V: TRBV7-2; J: TRBJ2-5; size: .; D: TRBD1; CDR3: CASSHPPGQGKETQYF; DNA: TGTGCCAGCAGCCACCCACCCGGACAGGGTAAAGAGACCCAGTACTTC
V: TRBV20-1; J: TRBJ2-4; size: .; D: TRBD2; CDR3: CSARARISGSSLTGAKNIQYF; DNA: TGCAGTGCTAGAGCTAGGATTAGCGGGAGCTCCCTCACGGGTGCCAAAAACATTCAGTACTTC
V: TRBV5-1; J: TRBJ2-7; size: few; D: TRBD2; CDR3: CASSLAGTRDYEQYF; DNA: TGCGCCAGCAGCTTGGCCGGGACTAGAGACTACGAGCAGTACTTC
V: TRBV5-1; J: TRBJ2-7; size: .; D: .; CDR3: CASSLRSDYEQYF; DNA: TGCGCCAGCAGCTTACGTAGCGACTACGAGCAGTACTTC
V: TRBV6-4; J: TRBJ1-2; size: once; D: TRBD1; CDR3: CASSEEGQGARSYTF; DNA: TGTGCCAGCAGTGAGGAAGGACAGGGGGCCCGTAGCTACACCTTC
V: TRBV11-2; J: TRBJ2-5; size: .; D: .; CDR3: CASSLEWLQETQYF; DNA: TGTGCCAGCAGCTTAGAGTGGCTCCAAGAGACCCAGTACTTC
V: TRBV20-1; J: TRBJ2-1; size: .; D: TRBD1; CDR3: CSARDEDRVRPYNEQFF; DNA: TGCAGTGCTAGAGACGAGGACAGGGTACGGCCTTACAATGAGCAGTTCTTC
V: TRBV9; J: TRBJ2-1; size: .; D: TRBD2; CDR3: CASSSLPSGTYNEQFF; DNA: TGTGCCAGCAGCTCCCTGCCTAGCGGGACCTACAATGAGCAGTTCTTC
V: TRBV28; J: TRBJ2-6; size: few; D: .; CDR3: CASRRQGPSGANVLTF; DNA: TGTGCCAGCAGGCGACAAGGACCCTCTGGGGCCAACGTCCTGACTTTC
V: TRBV27; J: TRBJ2-1; size: .; D: .; CDR3: CASTSSTGYNEQFF; DNA: TGTGCCAGCACCTCCTCTACCGGGTACAATGAGCAGTTCTTC
V: TRBV28; J: TRBJ2-1; size: .; D: .; CDR3: CASSHGGREQFF; DNA: TGTGCCAGCAGTCACGGGGGGCGGGAGCAGTTCTTC
V: TRBV28; J: TRBJ1-1; size: .; D: .; CDR3: CASSLLQVNTEAFF; DNA: TGTGCCAGCAGTTTATTACAGGTGAACACTGAAGCTTTCTTT
V: TRBV6-5; J: TRBJ2-7; size: .; D: .; CDR3: CASSLGQNYDEQYF; DNA: TGTGCCAGCAGCCTCGGACAGAATTACGATGAGCAGTACTTC
V: TRBV15; J: TRBJ2-7; size: .; D: TRBD2; CDR3: CATSTLAGGYYEQYF; DNA: TGTGCCACCAGCACCTTAGCGGGGGGGTACTACGAGCAGTACTTC
V: TRBV7-8; J: TRBJ1-5; size: .; D: .; CDR3: CASSPRVGGNQPQHF; DNA: TGTGCCAGCAGCCCCCGGGTGGGTGGCAATCAGCCCCAGCATTTT